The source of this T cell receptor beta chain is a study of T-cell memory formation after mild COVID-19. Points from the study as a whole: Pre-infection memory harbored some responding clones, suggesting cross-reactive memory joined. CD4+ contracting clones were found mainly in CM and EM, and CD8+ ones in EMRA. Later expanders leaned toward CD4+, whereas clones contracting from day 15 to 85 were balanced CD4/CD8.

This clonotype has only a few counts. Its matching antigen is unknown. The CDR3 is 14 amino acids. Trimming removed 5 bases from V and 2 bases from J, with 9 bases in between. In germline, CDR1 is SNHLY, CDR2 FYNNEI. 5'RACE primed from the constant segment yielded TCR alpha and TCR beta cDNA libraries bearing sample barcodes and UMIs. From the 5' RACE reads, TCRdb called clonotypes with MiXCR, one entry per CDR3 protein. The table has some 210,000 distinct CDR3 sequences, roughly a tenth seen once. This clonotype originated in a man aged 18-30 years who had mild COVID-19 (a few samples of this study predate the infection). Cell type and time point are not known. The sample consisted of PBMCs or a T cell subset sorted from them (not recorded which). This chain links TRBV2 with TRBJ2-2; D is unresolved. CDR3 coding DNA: TGTGCCAGCAGTAAACTCATCAACACCGGGGAGCTGTTTTTT. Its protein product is CASSKLINTGELFF.